This T cell receptor (beta chain) was retrieved from a study of cytomegalovirus exposure and HLA in healthy donors. Study-wide context: Inside one of the first data releases sat some 85 million unique TCRs taken from HLA-typed donors.

As concerns this clone: Its antigen is unidentified.

PCR primers comprised 60 Vbeta and 13 Jbeta primers. The repertoire was sequenced with immunoSEQ multiplex PCR; TCRdb's copy has only in-frame clones and lacks some. This sample's table has under 200,000 clones. Healthy bone marrow donors made up the cohort. The CDR3 runs 15 residues. The germline gives CDR1 MNHEY, CDR2 SVGAGI. V gave up 10 bases and J gave up 0 bases; unmatched junction bases: 6. Notes on the study in general: In a later analysis, several top co-occurrence clusters appeared linked to parvovirus B19, influenza, CMV and Epstein-Barr virus. Earlier analysis found most TCR beta V segments productive about 90% or about 30% of the time.

The receptor was derived from a woman under 30 in good health and CMV-seropositive. Material for sequencing was PBMCs. The V call is TRBV6-5, the J call TRBJ1-4, with 9 bases fitting TRBD1. In DNA, the CDR3 is TGTGCCACCGGGGACAGGGCTGCAACTAATGAAAAACTGTTTTTT. As protein: CATGDRAATNEKLFF.